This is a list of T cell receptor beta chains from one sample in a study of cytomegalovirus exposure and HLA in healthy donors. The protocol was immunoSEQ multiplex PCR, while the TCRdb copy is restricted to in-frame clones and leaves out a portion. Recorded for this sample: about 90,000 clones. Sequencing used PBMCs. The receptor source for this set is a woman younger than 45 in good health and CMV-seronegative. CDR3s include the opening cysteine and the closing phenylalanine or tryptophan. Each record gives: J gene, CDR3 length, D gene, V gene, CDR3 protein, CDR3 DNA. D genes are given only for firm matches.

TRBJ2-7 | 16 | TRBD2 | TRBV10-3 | CAISKLGLAGDNEQYF | TGTGCCATCAGTAAACTAGGACTAGCGGGAGACAACGAGCAGTACTTC
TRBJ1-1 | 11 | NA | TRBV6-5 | CASERRGEAFF | TGTGCCAGCGAAAGGCGGGGAGAAGCTTTCTTT
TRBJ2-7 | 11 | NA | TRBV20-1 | CSAEARYEQYF | TGCAGTGCAGAAGCCCGCTACGAGCAGTACTTC
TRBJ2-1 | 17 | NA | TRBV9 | CASSVGLDRLTGNEQFF | TGTGCCAGCAGCGTAGGTCTCGACCGCCTCACGGGGAATGAGCAGTTCTTC
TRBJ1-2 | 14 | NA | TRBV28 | CATGPAGRPYGYTF | TGTGCCACCGGTCCGGCAGGGCGTCCCTATGGCTACACCTTC
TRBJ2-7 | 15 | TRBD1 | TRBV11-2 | CASSPPGQGMIEQYF | TGTGCCAGCAGCCCGCCGGGACAGGGTATGATCGAGCAGTACTTC
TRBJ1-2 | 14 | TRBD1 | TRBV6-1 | CASYPQGADYGYTF | TGTGCCAGTTACCCACAGGGGGCGGACTATGGCTACACCTTC
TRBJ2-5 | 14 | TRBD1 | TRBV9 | CASSVATGGETQYF | TGTGCCAGCAGCGTAGCTACAGGGGGAGAGACCCAGTACTTC
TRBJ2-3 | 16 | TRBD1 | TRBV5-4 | CASSWDRGLSTDTQYF | TGTGCCAGCAGCTGGGACAGGGGCCTAAGCACAGATACGCAGTATTTT
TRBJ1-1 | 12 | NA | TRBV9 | CASSVVPGGAFF | TGTGCCAGCAGCGTAGTCCCAGGTGGAGCTTTCTTT
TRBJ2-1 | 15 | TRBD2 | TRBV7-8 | CATQTAGGAYNEQFF | TGTGCCACCCAAACTGCGGGGGGGGCCTACAATGAGCAGTTCTTC
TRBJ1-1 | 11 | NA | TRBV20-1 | CSASSYRGAFF | TGCAGTGCTAGTAGCTACCGGGGAGCTTTCTTT
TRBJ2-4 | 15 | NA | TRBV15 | CATSPTEDSQNIQYF | TGTGCCACCAGCCCCACCGAGGACAGCCAAAACATTCAGTACTTC
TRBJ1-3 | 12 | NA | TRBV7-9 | CASSPAGNTIYF | TGTGCCAGCAGCCCGGCTGGAAACACCATATATTTT
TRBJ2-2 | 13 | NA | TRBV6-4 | CASSETGTGELFF | TGTGCCAGCAGTGAAACAGGGACCGGGGAGCTGTTTTTT
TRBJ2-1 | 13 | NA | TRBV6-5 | CASSVTLESEQFF | TGTGCCAGCAGTGTAACACTAGAATCTGAGCAGTTCTTC
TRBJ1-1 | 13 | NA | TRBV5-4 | CASSEDRNTEAFF | TGTGCCAGCAGCGAGGACAGAAACACTGAAGCTTTCTTT
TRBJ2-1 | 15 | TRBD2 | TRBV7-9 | CASSRLAGANNEQFF | TGTGCCAGCAGCCGACTAGCGGGGGCTAACAATGAGCAGTTCTTC
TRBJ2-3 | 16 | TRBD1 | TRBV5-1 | CASSLDMGQGTDTQYF | TGCGCCAGCAGCCTAGATATGGGACAGGGCACAGATACGCAGTATTTT
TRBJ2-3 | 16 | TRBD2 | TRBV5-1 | CASKRGSGGAEDTQYF | TGCGCCAGCAAGAGGGGGAGCGGGGGGGCAGAGGATACGCAGTATTTT
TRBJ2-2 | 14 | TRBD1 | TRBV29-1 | CSAADRASTGELVF | TGCAGCGCCGCGGACAGGGCCTCAACCGGGGAGCTGGTTTTT
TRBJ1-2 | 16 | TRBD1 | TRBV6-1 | CASSASSGTGAYGYTF | TGTGCCAGCAGTGCATCCTCTGGGACAGGGGCCTATGGCTACACCTTC
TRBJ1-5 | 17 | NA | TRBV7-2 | CASSLWNVRVSNQPQHF | TGTGCCAGCAGCTTATGGAATGTCAGGGTTAGCAATCAGCCCCAGCATTTT
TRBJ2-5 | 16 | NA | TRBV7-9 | CASSSVPGSSQETQYF | TGTGCCAGCAGCTCGGTCCCCGGGAGCTCCCAAGAGACCCAGTACTTC
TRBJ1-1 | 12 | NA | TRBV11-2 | CASSLGPGEAFF | TGTGCCAGCAGCCTAGGGCCAGGTGAAGCTTTCTTT
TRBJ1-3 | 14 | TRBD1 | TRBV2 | CATKKGQAGNTIYF | TGTGCCACCAAGAAGGGACAGGCTGGAAACACCATATATTTT
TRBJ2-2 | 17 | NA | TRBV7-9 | CASSLRLRVSDTGELFF | TGTGCCAGCAGCTTAAGATTGAGGGTATCGGACACCGGGGAGCTGTTTTTT
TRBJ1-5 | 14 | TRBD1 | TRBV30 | CAWGGQGGNQPQHF | TGTGCCTGGGGGGGACAGGGGGGCAATCAGCCCCAGCATTTT
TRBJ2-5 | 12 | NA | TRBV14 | CASSRRAETQYF | TGTGCCAGCAGCCGGCGGGCAGAGACCCAGTACTTC
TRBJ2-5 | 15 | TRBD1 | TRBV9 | CASSVGTGSWETQYF | TGTGCCAGCAGCGTCGGGACAGGGTCATGGGAGACCCAGTACTTC
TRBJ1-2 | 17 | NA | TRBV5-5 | CASSLITAGVANYGYTF | TGTGCCAGCAGCCTAATTACGGCAGGGGTCGCAAACTATGGCTACACCTTC
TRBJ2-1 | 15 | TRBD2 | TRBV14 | CASSLGLAVWNEQFF | TGTGCCAGCAGCCTGGGACTAGCGGTGTGGAATGAGCAGTTCTTC
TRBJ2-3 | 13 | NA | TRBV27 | CASMEGGTDTQYF | TGTGCCAGCATGGAGGGCGGCACAGATACGCAGTATTTT
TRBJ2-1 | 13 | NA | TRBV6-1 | CASSEGEANEQFF | TGTGCCAGCAGTGAAGGGGAGGCCAATGAGCAGTTCTTC
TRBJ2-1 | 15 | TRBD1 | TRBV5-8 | CASSRGQGTYNEQFF | TGTGCCAGCAGCCGAGGACAGGGTACCTACAATGAGCAGTTCTTC